This T cell receptor beta chain was sequenced during a study of CD8+ T cells in alopecia areata. Regarding the study as a whole: Possibly as an HLA-related effect, TCR sharing across patients appeared less clear than in mice.

Collected material from alopecia areata patients comprised lesional scalp punch biopsies and peripheral blood. Comment on this clone: Antigen unknown.

Isolated RNA was reverse transcribed into cDNA used as the sequencing template. Assay used: immunoSEQ multiplex PCR; TCRdb lists only in-frame clones, some missing. The sample carries around 140,000 clones, about 90% recorded once. V was trimmed by 1 base and J by 8 bases, leaving 21 bases between them. Germline-derived CDR1 and CDR2 are SEHNR and FQNEAQ (reference sequence). The CDR3 length is 17 residues. The chain links TRBV7-9 to TRBJ2-1; the D gene is possibly TRBD1 (6 bases). The specimen was CD8+ T cells sorted from blood, collected at week 0. This clonotype originated in a human donor with alopecia areata. The CDR3 loop is CASSLEGQPTSRDEQFF. The CDR3 DNA follows: TGTGCCAGCAGCTTAGAGGGACAACCGACCTCTAGGGATGAGCAGTTCTTC.